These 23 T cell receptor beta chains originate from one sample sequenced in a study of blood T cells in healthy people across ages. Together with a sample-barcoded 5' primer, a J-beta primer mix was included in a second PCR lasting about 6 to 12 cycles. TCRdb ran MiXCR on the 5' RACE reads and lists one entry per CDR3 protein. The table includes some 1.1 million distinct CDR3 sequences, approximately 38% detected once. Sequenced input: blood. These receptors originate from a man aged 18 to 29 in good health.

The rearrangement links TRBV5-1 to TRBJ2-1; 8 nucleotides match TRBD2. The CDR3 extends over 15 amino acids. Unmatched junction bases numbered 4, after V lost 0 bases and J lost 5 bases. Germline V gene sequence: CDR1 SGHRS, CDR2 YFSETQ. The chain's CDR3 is CASSLAVSGDNEQFF. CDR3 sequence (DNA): TGCGCCAGCAGCTTGGCGGTTAGCGGGGACAATGAGCAGTTCTTC. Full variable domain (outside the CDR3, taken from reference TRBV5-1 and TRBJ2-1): KAGVTQTPRYLIKTRGQQVTLSCSPISGHRSVSWYQQTPGQGLQFLFEYFSETQRNKGNFPGRFSGRQFSNSRSEMNVSTLELGDSALYLCASSLAVSGDNEQFFGPGTRLTVL.

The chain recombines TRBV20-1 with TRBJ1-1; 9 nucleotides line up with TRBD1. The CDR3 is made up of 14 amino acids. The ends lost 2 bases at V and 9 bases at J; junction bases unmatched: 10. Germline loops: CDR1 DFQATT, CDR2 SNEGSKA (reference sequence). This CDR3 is CSARSGTGFRQAFF. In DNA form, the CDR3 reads TGCAGTGCTAGATCCGGGACAGGGTTTCGGCAAGCTTTCTTT.

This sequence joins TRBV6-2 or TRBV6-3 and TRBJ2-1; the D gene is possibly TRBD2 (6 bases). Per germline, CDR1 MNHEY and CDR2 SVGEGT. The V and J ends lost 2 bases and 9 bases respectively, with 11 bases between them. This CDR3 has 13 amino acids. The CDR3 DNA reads TGTGCCAGCAGTTACGGAGGGGCCCGTGAGCAGTTCTTC. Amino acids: CASSYGGAREQFF.

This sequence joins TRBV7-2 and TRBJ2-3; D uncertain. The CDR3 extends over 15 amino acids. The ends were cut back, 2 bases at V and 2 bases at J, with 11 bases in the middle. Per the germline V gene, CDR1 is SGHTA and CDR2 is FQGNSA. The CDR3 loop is CASSLPNPITDTQYF. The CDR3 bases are TGTGCCAGCAGCTTACCCAATCCTATCACAGATACGCAGTATTTT.

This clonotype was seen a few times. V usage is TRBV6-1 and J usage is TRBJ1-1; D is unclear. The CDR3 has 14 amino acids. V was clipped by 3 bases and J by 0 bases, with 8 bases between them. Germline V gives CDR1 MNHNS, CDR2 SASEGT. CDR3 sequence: CASSEVRLNTEAFF. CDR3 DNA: TGTGCCAGCAGTGAGGTCAGACTGAACACTGAAGCTTTCTTT.

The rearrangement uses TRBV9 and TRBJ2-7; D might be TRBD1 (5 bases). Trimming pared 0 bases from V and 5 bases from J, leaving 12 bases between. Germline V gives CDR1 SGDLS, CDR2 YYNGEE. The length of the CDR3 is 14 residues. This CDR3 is CASSVEGRDDEQYF. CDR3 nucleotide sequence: TGTGCCAGCAGCGTAGAGGGCAGGGATGACGAGCAGTACTTC.

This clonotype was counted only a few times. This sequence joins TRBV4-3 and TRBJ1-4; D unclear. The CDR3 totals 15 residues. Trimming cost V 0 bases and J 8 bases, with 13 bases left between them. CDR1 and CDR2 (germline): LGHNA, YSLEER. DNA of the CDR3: TGCGCCAGCAGCCAAGAGCGCCTGCGTGGAGAAAAACTGTTTTTT. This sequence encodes CASSQERLRGEKLFF.

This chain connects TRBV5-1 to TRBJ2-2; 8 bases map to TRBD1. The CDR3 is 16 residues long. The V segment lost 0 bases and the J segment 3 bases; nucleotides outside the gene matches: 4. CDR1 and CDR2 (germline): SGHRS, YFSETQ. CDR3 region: CASSLGRGQDTGELFF. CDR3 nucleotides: TGCGCCAGCAGCTTGGGCAGGGGGCAGGACACCGGGGAGCTGTTTTTT.

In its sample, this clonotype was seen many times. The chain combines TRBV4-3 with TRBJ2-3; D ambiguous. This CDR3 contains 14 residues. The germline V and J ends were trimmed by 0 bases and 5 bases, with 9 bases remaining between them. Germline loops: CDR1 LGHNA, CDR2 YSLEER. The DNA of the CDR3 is TGCGCCAGCAGCCAAGATCACAGACAAGATACGCAGTATTTT. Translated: CASSQDHRQDTQYF.

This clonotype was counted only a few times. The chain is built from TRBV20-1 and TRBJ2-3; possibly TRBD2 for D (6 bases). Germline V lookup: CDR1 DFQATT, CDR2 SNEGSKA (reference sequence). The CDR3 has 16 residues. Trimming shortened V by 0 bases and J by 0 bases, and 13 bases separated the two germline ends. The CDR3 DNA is TGCAGTGCTAGAGATTTTAGCGGATCTAGCACAGATACGCAGTATTTT. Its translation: CSARDFSGSSTDTQYF.

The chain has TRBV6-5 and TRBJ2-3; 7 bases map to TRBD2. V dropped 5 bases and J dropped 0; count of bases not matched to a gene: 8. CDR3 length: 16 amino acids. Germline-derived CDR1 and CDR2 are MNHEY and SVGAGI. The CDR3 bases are TGTGCCAGCAGTAGACTAGCAAGTACTAGCACAGATACGCAGTATTTT. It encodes CASSRLASTSTDTQYF.

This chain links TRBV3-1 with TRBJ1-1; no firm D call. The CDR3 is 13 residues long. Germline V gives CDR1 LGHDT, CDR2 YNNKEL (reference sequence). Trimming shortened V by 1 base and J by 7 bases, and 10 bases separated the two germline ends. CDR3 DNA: TGTGCCAGCAGCCAAGTGTCGGCTAGTGAAGCTTTCTTT. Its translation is CASSQVSASEAFF.

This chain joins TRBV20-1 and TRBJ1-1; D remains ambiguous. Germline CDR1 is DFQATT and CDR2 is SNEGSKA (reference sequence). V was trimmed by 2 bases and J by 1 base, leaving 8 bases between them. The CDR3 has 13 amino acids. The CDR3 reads CSARPDPNTEAFF. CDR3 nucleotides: TGCAGTGCTAGACCAGACCCGAACACTGAAGCTTTCTTT.

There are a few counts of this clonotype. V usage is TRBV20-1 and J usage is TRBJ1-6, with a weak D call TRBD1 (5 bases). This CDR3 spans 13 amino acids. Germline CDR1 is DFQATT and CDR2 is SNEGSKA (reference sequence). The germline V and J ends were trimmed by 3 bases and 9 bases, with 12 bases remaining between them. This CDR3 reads CSASVQGSSPLHF. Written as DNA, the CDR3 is TGCAGTGCTAGTGTCCAGGGAAGTTCACCCCTCCACTTT.

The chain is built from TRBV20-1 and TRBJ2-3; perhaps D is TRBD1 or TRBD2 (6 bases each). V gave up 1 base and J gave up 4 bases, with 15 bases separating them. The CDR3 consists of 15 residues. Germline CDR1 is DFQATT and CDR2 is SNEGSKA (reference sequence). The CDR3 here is CSARADPGASDTQYF. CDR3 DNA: TGCAGTGCTAGAGCCGATCCGGGGGCCTCAGATACGCAGTATTTT.

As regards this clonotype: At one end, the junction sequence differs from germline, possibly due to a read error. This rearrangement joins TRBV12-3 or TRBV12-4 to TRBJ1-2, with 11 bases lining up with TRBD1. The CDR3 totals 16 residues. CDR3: CASGFEDRGLLSGYTF. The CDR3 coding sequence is TGTGCCAGCGGTTTTGAGGACAGGGGGCTTTTGAGTGGCTACACCTTC.

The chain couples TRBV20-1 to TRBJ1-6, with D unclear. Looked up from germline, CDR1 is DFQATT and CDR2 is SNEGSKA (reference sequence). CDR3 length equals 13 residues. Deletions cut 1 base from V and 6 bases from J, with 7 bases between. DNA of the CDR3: TGCAGTGCTAGAGCCGGACGTAATTCACCCCTCCACTTT. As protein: CSARAGRNSPLHF.

In nucleotides, the CDR3 is TGCAGTGTTACAGGACCCCAGACGGATGAAAAACTGTTTTTT. As protein: CSVTGPQTDEKLFF. The rearrangement links TRBV20-1 to TRBJ1-4; TRBD1 is a possible D gene (5 bases). V lost 7 bases, J lost 6 bases, and 18 bases lay in between. The CDR3 consists of 14 residues. Germline V gene sequence: CDR1 DFQATT, CDR2 SNEGSKA (reference sequence).

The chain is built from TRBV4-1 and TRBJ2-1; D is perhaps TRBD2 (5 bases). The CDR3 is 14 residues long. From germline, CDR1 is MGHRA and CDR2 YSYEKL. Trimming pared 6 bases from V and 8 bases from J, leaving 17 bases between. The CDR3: CASRLTGSLDEQFF. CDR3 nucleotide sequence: TGCGCCAGCAGACTGACTGGGAGCTTGGATGAGCAGTTCTTC.

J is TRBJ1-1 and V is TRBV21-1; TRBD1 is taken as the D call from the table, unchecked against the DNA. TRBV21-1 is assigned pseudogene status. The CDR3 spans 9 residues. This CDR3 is CAGQRSAFF. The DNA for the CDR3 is TGTGCCGGACAACGTTCAGCTTTCTTT.

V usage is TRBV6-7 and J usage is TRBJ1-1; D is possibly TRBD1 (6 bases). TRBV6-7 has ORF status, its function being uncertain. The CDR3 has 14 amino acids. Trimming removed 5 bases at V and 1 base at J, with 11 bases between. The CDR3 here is CASSKGGSNTEAFF. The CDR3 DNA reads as TGTGCCAGCAGTAAAGGGGGATCGAACACTGAAGCTTTCTTT.

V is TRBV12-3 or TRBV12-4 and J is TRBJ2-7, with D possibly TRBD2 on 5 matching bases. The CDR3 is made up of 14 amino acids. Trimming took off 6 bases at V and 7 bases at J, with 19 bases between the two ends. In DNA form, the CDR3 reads TGTGCCAGCAGGAAAAGAGGGTCCTACAATGAGCAGTACTTC. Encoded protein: CASRKRGSYNEQYF.

In DNA form, the CDR3 reads TGCAGTGCTAGAGGGCAAGTAACTTTTACCGCAGATACGCAGTATTTT. Its protein is CSARGQVTFTADTQYF. J is TRBJ2-3 and V is TRBV20-1; D ambiguous. CDR3 length equals 16 residues. Trimming took 1 base from V and 4 from J, leaving 18 bases between them. CDR1 and CDR2 (germline): DFQATT, SNEGSKA (reference sequence).